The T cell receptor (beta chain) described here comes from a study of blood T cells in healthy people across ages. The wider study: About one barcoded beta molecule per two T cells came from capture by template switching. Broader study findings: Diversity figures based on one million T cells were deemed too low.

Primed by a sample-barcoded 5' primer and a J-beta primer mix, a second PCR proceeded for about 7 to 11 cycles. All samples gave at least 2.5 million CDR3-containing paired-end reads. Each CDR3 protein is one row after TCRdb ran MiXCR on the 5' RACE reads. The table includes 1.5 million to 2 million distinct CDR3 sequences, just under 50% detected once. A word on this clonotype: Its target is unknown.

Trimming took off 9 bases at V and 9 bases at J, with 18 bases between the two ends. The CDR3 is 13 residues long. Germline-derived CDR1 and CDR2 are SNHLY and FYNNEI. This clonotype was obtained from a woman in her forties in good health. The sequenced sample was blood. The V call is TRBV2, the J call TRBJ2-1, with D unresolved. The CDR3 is CARLRPASSEQFF. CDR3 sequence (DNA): TGTGCCAGGTTGCGGCCGGCCAGTAGTGAGCAGTTCTTC.